Reported below is one T cell receptor (beta chain). This clonotype turned up a few times. Its cognate antigen has yet to be identified. Base qualities were left out, and no much larger clone turns up one base away. V gives up 4 bases and J gives up 5 bases, and the segment between their germline ends measures 14 bases. Reading from cysteine to phenylalanine, the CDR3 counts 14 amino acids. The kept DNA is CDR3 alone, 42 bases in frame from the first base. Receptor libraries were prepared by PCR. The reads were generated on an Illumina HiSeq 2500. Molecular barcoding was employed in the preparation of TCR libraries, with unique molecular identifiers being used to normalize TCRbeta repertoire quantification. TCRdb passed the public sequencing reads through fastp at Q25 and MiXCR, retaining productive beta sequences. Here each entry gathers all rows of one CDR3 protein and keeps the most common genes and DNA. The sample records about 200,000 distinct CDR3 sequences, roughly 15% of which are singletons. About 13% of the sample comes from the top ten.

The sample comes from a study of T-cell reconstitution after alpha-beta-depleted transplantation in children (dated by TCRdb to the mid-2010s). In the study overall: Using TCR repertoire profiling, the study quantitatively followed how T-cell immune reconstitution unfolded in children after TCRalphabeta/CD19-depleted allogeneic hematopoietic cell transplantation.

The origin of this receptor is a human donor who donated a stem cell graft to a child with acute lymphoblastic leukemia. The chain is made from TRBV12-3 or TRBV12-4 and TRBJ1-1; TRBD1 might be the D gene, on 5 matching bases. Source: PBMCs from the stem cell graft donor, taken from the stem cell graft. The DNA sequence is TGTGCCAGCAGTTCGCGCAGGGTAGAAACTGAAGCTTTCTTT. It is translated as CASSSRRVETEAFF.